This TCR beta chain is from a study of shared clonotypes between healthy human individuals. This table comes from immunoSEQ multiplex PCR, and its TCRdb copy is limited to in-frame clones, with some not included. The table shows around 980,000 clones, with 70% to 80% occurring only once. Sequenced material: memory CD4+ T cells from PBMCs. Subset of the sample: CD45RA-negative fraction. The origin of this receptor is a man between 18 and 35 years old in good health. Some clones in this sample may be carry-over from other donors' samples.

DNA for the CDR3: TGTGCCAGCAGCTTGGAGGACTGGGGCTCCTACAATGAGCAGTTCTTC. As protein: CASSLEDWGSYNEQFF. The V gene is TRBV5-8, the J gene TRBJ2-1, with a possible D match to TRBD2 (5 bases). The CDR3 sequence is 16 residues long. Germline V gene lookup returns CDR1 SGHTS and CDR2 YDEGEE. Trimming left V 0 bases short and J 0 bases short, with 10 bases between.